The 17 T cell receptor beta chains below all came from one sample that was sequenced in a study of blood T cell repertoires in COVID-19. Clones were sequenced by immunoSEQ multiplex PCR, and TCRdb holds only the in-frame ones, with some missing. The sample has about 320,000 clones; about nine tenths are singletons. Material for sequencing was peripheral blood. These receptors were obtained from a woman aged 25-40 years with COVID-19, enrolled during active disease.

This rearrangement joins TRBV29-1 to TRBJ2-5; 8 positions agree with TRBD1. V shed 6 bases and J 1 base; nucleotides not matched to a gene: 4. Germline CDR1 and CDR2: SQVTM and ANQGSEA. This CDR3 has 13 amino acids. In nucleotides, the CDR3 is TGCAGCGTGGACGGACAGGGCCAAGAGACCCAGTACTTC. Protein product: CSVDGQGQETQYF.

This clone was detected only once. The CDR3: CASSPGGTSGMNEQFF. CDR3 coding DNA: TGTGCCAGCTCACCCGGGGGGACATCGGGGATGAATGAGCAGTTCTTC. This sequence joins TRBV18 and TRBJ2-1, with a possible D match to TRBD2 (7 bases). In germline, CDR1 is KGHSH, CDR2 LQKENI. The ends were cut back, 3 bases at V and 7 bases at J, with 19 bases in the middle. The CDR3 totals 16 residues.

V gene TRBV29-1 combines with J gene TRBJ1-2, with 7 bases that match TRBD1. CDR1 is SQVTM and CDR2 is ANQGSEA in the germline V gene. After removal of 5 bases from V and 4 bases from J, the junction contained 10 bases not matched to a gene. CDR3 length: 14 amino acids. The CDR3 protein is CSVRGGTVPYGYTF. As DNA, the CDR3 is TGCAGCGTTCGAGGTGGGACAGTCCCCTATGGCTACACCTTC.

The chain's CDR3 is CASSPTAGYNEQFF. CDR3 DNA sequence: TGCGCCAGCAGCCCGACCGCGGGGTACAATGAGCAGTTCTTC. V and J are TRBV5-1 and TRBJ2-1, with D possibly TRBD2 on 6 matching bases. Between the trimmed V and J ends, which lost 4 bases and 4 bases, there was a span of 12 bases. The CDR3 is made up of 14 amino acids. Germline assignment: CDR1 SGHRS and CDR2 YFSETQ.

The chain is built from TRBV11-2 and TRBJ2-2; tentative D call: TRBD1 (6 bases). V gave up 9 bases and J gave up 2 bases, with 13 bases separating them. CDR1 and CDR2 from the germline V gene are SGHAT and FQNNGV. This CDR3 comprises 14 residues. The CDR3 protein is CASRWGPNTGELFF. The CDR3 coding sequence is TGTGCCAGTCGCTGGGGGCCCAACACCGGGGAGCTGTTTTTT.

This chain uses TRBV5-1 with TRBJ2-3; 9 bases fit TRBD1. The CDR3 covers 17 residues. Germline CDR1 SGHRS, CDR2 YFSETQ. J gave up 2 bases and V 4 bases, and 11 bases lay outside the gene matches. The CDR3 here is CASSTGTGTIFTDTQYF. The CDR3 DNA reads TGCGCCAGCAGCACGGGGACAGGGACCATTTTCACAGATACGCAGTATTTT. Supplemented by reference TRBV5-1 and TRBJ2-3, the full variable domain reads KAGVTQTPRYLIKTRGQQVTLSCSPISGHRSVSWYQQTPGQGLQFLFEYFSETQRNKGNFPGRFSGRQFSNSRSEMNVSTLELGDSALYLCASSTGTGTIFTDTQYFGPGTRLTVL.

The J gene is TRBJ2-7, the V gene TRBV3-1 (or the pseudogene TRBV3-2); possible D gene TRBD1, 5 bases. Per germline, CDR1 LGHDT and CDR2 YNNKEL (reference sequence). This CDR3 region has 15 residues. The ends were cut back, 1 base at V and 3 bases at J, with 13 bases in the middle. As DNA, the CDR3 is TGTGCCAGCAGCCAAGCATGGACACAAGACTACGAGCAGTACTTC. It translates to CASSQAWTQDYEQYF.

The rearrangement joins TRBV12-3 or TRBV12-4 to TRBJ1-1; the D gene is possibly TRBD1 (5 bases). The CDR3 is 12 amino acids. Between the trimmed V and J ends, which lost 8 bases and 4 bases, there was a span of 11 bases. CDR3 DNA sequence: TGTGCCAGCGCCGCCGGGGGCACTGAAGCTTTCTTT. This codes for CASAAGGTEAFF.

This chain uses TRBV18 with TRBJ2-5, with a tentative D call TRBD1 (7 bases). The CDR3 sequence is 19 residues long. V shed 1 base and J shed 2 bases, with 23 bases lying between them. CDR1 and CDR2 (germline): KGHSH, LQKENI. CDR3 sequence: CASSPLGQGGPQSQETQYF. The CDR3 DNA follows: TGTGCCAGCTCACCACTCGGGCAGGGGGGCCCACAGAGTCAAGAGACCCAGTACTTC. The variable domain in full, completed from reference TRBV18 and TRBJ2-5, reads NAGVMQNPRHLVRRRGQEARLRCSPMKGHSHVYWYRQLPEEGLKFMVYLQKENIIDESGMPKERFSAEFPKEGPSILRIQQVVRGDSAAYFCASSPLGQGGPQSQETQYFGPGTRLLVL.

CDR3 loop: CASSPGGGYEQYF. The CDR3 coding sequence is TGCGCCAGCAGCCCGGGGGGGGGCTACGAGCAGTACTTC. V gene TRBV4-1 combines with J gene TRBJ2-7, with TRBD2 matching 8 bases. V dropped 4 bases and J dropped 3; count of bases not matched to a gene: 2. Germline V gene sequence: CDR1 MGHRA, CDR2 YSYEKL. The CDR3 has 13 amino acids.

This sequence joins TRBV7-9 and TRBJ1-6, with D possibly matching TRBD1 (5 bases). This CDR3 region has 15 residues. The V and J ends lost 5 bases and 9 bases respectively, with 17 bases between them. Germline V CDR1 and CDR2: SEHNR, FQNEAQ (reference sequence). This CDR3 reads CASSPDAGGSSPLHF. In nucleotides, the CDR3 is TGTGCCAGCAGCCCCGATGCTGGGGGGAGTTCACCCCTCCACTTT.

The J gene is TRBJ1-2, the V gene TRBV19, with 9 bases aligning to TRBD1. The CDR3 extends over 13 amino acids. V gave up 5 bases and J gave up 8 bases; unmatched junction bases: 6. Germline loops: CDR1 LNHDA, CDR2 SQIVND (reference sequence). The CDR3 bases are TGTGCCAGTAGTTTAGGGACAGGGCTCGGCTACACCTTC. Its translation: CASSLGTGLGYTF.

This CDR3 reads CASSKDRVGGYTF. The CDR3 region has the DNA TGTGCCAGCAGCAAGGACAGGGTAGGAGGCTACACCTTC. The V gene is TRBV6-5, the J gene TRBJ1-2; 8 positions agree with TRBD1. CDR1 and CDR2 (germline): MNHEY, SVGAGI. This CDR3 has 13 amino acids. The junction had 8 bases not matched to a gene; V was cut back by 6 bases and J by 8 bases.

The rearrangement uses TRBV7-2 and TRBJ1-4; D is unresolved. This CDR3 is 15 amino acids long. V lost 0 bases and J lost 7, with 12 bases in between. The germline CDR1 and CDR2 sequences are SGHTA and FQGNSA. The CDR3 nucleotides read TGTGCCAGCAGCTTAGCGTCGGGAGTGGCTGAAAAACTGTTTTTT. Residues: CASSLASGVAEKLFF.

In DNA, the CDR3 is TGTGCCAGCAGTTTATCAGGACAGGGTCTTTCAACCACCGGGGAGCTGTTTTTT. Protein: CASSLSGQGLSTTGELFF. The chain joins TRBV28 to TRBJ2-2, with 8 bases lining up with TRBD1. V gave up 1 base and J gave up 4 bases; unmatched junction bases: 11. This CDR3 is built from 18 residues. Germline lookup yields CDR1 MDHEN and CDR2 SYDVKM.

CDR3 nucleotide sequence: TGTGCCAGCAGCCTCGTCAGGGGAACGAGGAGCAATCAGCCCCAGCATTTT. This encodes CASSLVRGTRSNQPQHF. The V gene is TRBV5-8, the J gene TRBJ1-5; weak D call: TRBD1 (6 bases). Germline V gene sequence: CDR1 SGHTS, CDR2 YDEGEE. Trimming cost V 4 bases and J 1 base, with 18 bases left between them. This CDR3 spans 17 amino acids.

This clone occurred once. This rearrangement joins TRBV6-2 or TRBV6-3 to TRBJ1-1, with D possibly matching TRBD1 (5 bases). The V gene's germline CDR1 is MNHEY and CDR2 SVGEGT. The CDR3 consists of 14 residues. Deletions cut 6 bases from V and 1 base from J, with 12 bases between. CDR3 coding DNA: TGTGCCAGCAGCTGGACATTTGGGAACACTGAAGCTTTCTTT. Translated: CASSWTFGNTEAFF.